The 9 T cell receptor beta chains presented below share a single source sample, sequenced in a study of metastatic and nonmetastatic thyroid tumors. Patients underwent thyroid surgery, and none had received any treatment before it. TCRdb recomputed clones from the PCR reads via MiXCR. The sample consists of about 15,000 clones, 20% to 30% of them appearing once. The sample comprised tumor tissue. Receptors were obtained from a female donor with papillary thyroid cancer or a benign thyroid nodule (not recorded which). Some clones in this sample may be carry-over from other donors' samples.

This clone was recorded many times. The chain uses TRBV12-3 or TRBV12-4 and TRBJ1-1, with no clear D. Trimming left V 1 base short and J 1 base short, with 4 bases between. The CDR3 contains 13 residues. The DNA for the CDR3 is TGTGCCAGCAGTTTAGGGTGGAACACTGAAGCTTTCTTT. Protein product: CASSLGWNTEAFF.

This clone was counted ten times or more. V and J are TRBV29-1 and TRBJ1-2; D not certain. CDR1 is SQVTM, CDR2 ANQGSEA, per germline. The ends were cut back, 6 bases at V and 2 bases at J, with 16 bases in the middle. This CDR3 is built from 14 residues. CDR3 residues: CSVPSGLYNYGYTF. The CDR3 coding sequence is TGCAGCGTGCCGAGTGGACTGTACAACTATGGCTACACCTTC. Full variable domain (outside the CDR3, taken from reference TRBV29-1 and TRBJ1-2): SAVISQKPSRDICQRGTSLTIQCQVDSQVTMMFWYRQQPGQSLTLIATANQGSEATYESGFVIDKFPISRPNLTFSTLTVSNMSPEDSSIYLCSVPSGLYNYGYTFGSGTRLTVV.

The J gene is TRBJ2-5, the V gene TRBV28, with D unresolved. This CDR3 spans 14 amino acids. Germline V gene lookup returns CDR1 MDHEN and CDR2 SYDVKM. V lost 7 bases and J lost 2, with 14 bases in between. The CDR3, as DNA: TGTGCCAGCATCCTCTGGTGCAGTCAAGAGACCCAGTACTTC. It codes for CASILWCSQETQYF.

V and J are TRBV25-1 and TRBJ2-7; tentatively, D is TRBD2 (6 bases). Trimming pared 4 bases from V and 7 bases from J, leaving 11 bases between. Germline lookup yields CDR1 MGHDK and CDR2 SYGVNS. The CDR3 has 12 residues. The CDR3 sequence is CASSVGGREQYF. CDR3 bases: TGTGCCAGCAGTGTGGGGGGACGGGAGCAGTACTTC.

The chain joins TRBV11-2 to TRBJ2-3; 9 nucleotides match TRBD2. Germline CDR1 reads SGHAT; CDR2 reads FQNNGV. V trimming: 6 bases; J trimming: 7 bases; junction bases outside the gene matches: 11. The CDR3 length is 15 residues. The CDR3 spells CASRSPGLALYTQYF. CDR3 nucleotides: TGTGCCAGCAGGTCTCCGGGACTAGCTCTATATACGCAGTATTTT.

This clone was recorded many times. V gene TRBV14 combines with J gene TRBJ2-1, with 13 bases aligning to TRBD2. The CDR3 runs to 16 residues. Germline V CDR1 and CDR2: SGHDN, FVKESK. J lost 4 bases, V lost 8 bases, and 8 bases had no gene match. Written as DNA, the CDR3 is TGTGCCAGCGGACCCCCGGGACTAGCGGGGTACAATGAGCAGTTCTTC. Amino acids: CASGPPGLAGYNEQFF.

This clone is medium-sized (0.01 to 0.1%) in the sample. The sample holds other DNA sequences that translate to the same CDR3. The chain joins TRBV6-5 to TRBJ2-5; D call uncertain. V was clipped by 0 bases and J by 5 bases, with 7 bases between them. The CDR3 extends over 13 amino acids. CDR1 is MNHEY, CDR2 SVGAGI, per germline. CDR3 sequence reads: CASSYSGWETQYF. The DNA of the CDR3 is TGTGCCAGCAGTTACTCGGGCTGGGAGACCCAGTACTTC.

The chain joins TRBV12-3 or TRBV12-4 to TRBJ1-2; D remains unclear. V was cut by 4 bases and J by 2 bases, with 5 bases left in between. The CDR3 has 12 residues. The chain's CDR3 is CASSSQNYGYTF. The DNA for the CDR3 is TGTGCCAGCAGTTCCCAGAACTATGGCTACACCTTC.

This clone was detected once. The rearrangement uses TRBV7-3 and TRBJ1-1; 7 bases map to TRBD1. CDR3 length: 15 residues. Germline CDR1 reads SGHTA; CDR2 reads FQGTGA. Losses at the gene ends were 7 bases for V and 1 base for J; bases not matched to a gene: 9. The CDR3 DNA reads as TGTGCCAGCATCCGCGGTTGGACAGGGAACACTGAAGCTTTCTTT. Residues: CASIRGWTGNTEAFF.